The source of this T cell receptor beta chain is a study of monozygotic twins with cystic fibrosis. This CDR3 is 15 amino acids long. Germline V CDR1 and CDR2: SGHTA, FQGTGA. The V and J ends lost 1 base and 0 bases respectively, with 9 bases between them. Assay: immunoSEQ multiplex PCR; the TCRdb copy retains only in-frame clones and omits some. The sample includes about 15,000 clones, 85% to 95% seen only once; the top ten take around 9.3%. Sequencing was performed on blood. The sequence derives from a girl aged 2-10 years with cystic fibrosis. The rearrangement joins TRBV7-3 to TRBJ1-1; D gene unclear. CDR3 region: CASSLNRLLNTEAFF. As DNA, the CDR3 is TGTGCCAGCAGCTTAAATCGCTTATTGAACACTGAAGCTTTCTTT.